The rows below give T cell receptor beta chains drawn from one sample of a study of type 1 regulatory T cells. In TCRdb, the reads were re-called with MiXCR into one record per CDR3 protein. Here the sample spans about 68,000 distinct CDR3 sequences, about 69% being singletons. These receptors lack a known antigen. The material sequenced was cultured T cells, either the whole culture or a sorted T cell fraction (not recorded which). These receptor sequences come from a human donor in good health. Each CDR3 is given with its conserved first and last residue. The D gene is left open where the match is weak. Size tells how often a clone was seen (once, few, many) or the class of an expanded clone, and some rows leave it out.

abundance | d_gene | j_gene | v_gene | CDR3nt | CDR3aa
- | - | TRBJ2-2 | TRBV19 | TGTGCCAGTAGTATCCGGGGGCCGTCGACAGGCACCGGGGAGCTGTTTTTT | CASSIRGPSTGTGELFF
- | - | TRBJ2-5 | TRBV15 | TGTGCCACCAGCAGAGATCCGGCCCAACAAGAGACCCAGTACTTC | CATSRDPAQQETQYF
- | TRBD1 | TRBJ2-1 | TRBV7-6 | TGTGCCGTGCAGGGGGATTCCTACAATGAGCAGTTCTTC | CAVQGDSYNEQFF
few | TRBD1 | TRBJ1-6 | TRBV5-1 | TGCGCCAGCAGCTTGGTCCCCGGGACAGGGGGCTCACCCCTCCACTTT | CASSLVPGTGGSPLHF
few | - | TRBJ2-2 | TRBV7-9 | TGTGCCAGCAGCTTAGTAGGGGTGAACACCGGGGAGCTGTTTTTT | CASSLVGVNTGELFF
- | - | TRBJ2-3 | TRBV10-2 | TGCGCCAGCAGTGCAGGCTTCCGGGGAACAGATACGCAGTATTTT | CASSAGFRGTDTQYF
- | TRBD2 | TRBJ2-2 | TRBV7-8 | TGTGCCAGCAGTTGGTCCTGGCGGGAGTGGTCCGGGGAGCTGTTTTTT | CASSWSWREWSGELFF
few | - | TRBJ1-5 | TRBV20-1 | TGCAGTGCTAGTAAGGGGAGCAATCAGCCCCAGCATTTT | CSASKGSNQPQHF
- | - | TRBJ2-7 | TRBV18 | TGTGCCAGCTCACCACCGTCGGGACCGGGGTTCTACGAGCAGTACTTC | CASSPPSGPGFYEQYF
- | - | TRBJ2-1 | TRBV20-1 | TGCAGTGCTAGAGATCGGCTAGCGAACACAAATGAGCAGTTCTTC | CSARDRLANTNEQFF
- | - | TRBJ2-2 | TRBV18 | TGTGCCAGCTCACAGACAAGGAGAGAAAGCACCGGGGAGCTGTTTTTT | CASSQTRRESTGELFF
- | - | TRBJ1-1 | TRBV12-3/TRBV12-4 | TGTGCCAGCAGTTTCAAGGCAGGGAACACTGAAGCTTTCTTT | CASSFKAGNTEAFF
- | - | TRBJ2-1 | TRBV5-1 | TGCGCCAGCAGCTTGGAGGAAGCTGAGCAGTTCTTC | CASSLEEAEQFF
- | - | TRBJ2-5 | TRBV20-1 | TGCAGTGCTTTACAGGGTCAGACCCAGTACTTC | CSALQGQTQYF
- | TRBD1 | TRBJ2-3 | TRBV5-1 | TGCGCCAGCAGGACCGGGACAGTCACAGATACGCAGTATTTT | CASRTGTVTDTQYF
few | TRBD2 | TRBJ2-7 | TRBV6-6 | TGTGCCAGCAGTTACGTCGCGGGAGGGCCCTACGAGCAGTACTTC | CASSYVAGGPYEQYF
- | - | TRBJ1-4 | TRBV5-1 | TGCGCCAGCAGCACAGGGAGCGTGGAAGAAAAACTGTTTTTT | CASSTGSVEEKLFF
- | TRBD1 | TRBJ1-6 | TRBV18 | TGTGCCAGCTCACCACGGGAACAGGGGTCCTATAATTCACCCCTCCACTTT | CASSPREQGSYNSPLHF
- | - | TRBJ2-1 | TRBV27 | TGTGCCAGCAGTTTCCTTCCAGACAATGAGCAGTTCTTC | CASSFLPDNEQFF
few | - | TRBJ1-2 | TRBV4-1 | TGCGCCAGCAGCCAAGATAAAATGTTTGGGAGTCGAAACTATGGCTACACCTTC | CASSQDKMFGSRNYGYTF
medium-sized | - | TRBJ1-1 | TRBV5-1 | TGCGCCAGCAGCTTAGACGGGATGAACACTGAAGCTTTCTTT | CASSLDGMNTEAFF
- | - | TRBJ2-2 | TRBV12-3/TRBV12-4 | TGTGCCAGCAGTTTGATTTCAGGTGGGAGTGTCGACACCGGGGAGCTGTTTTTT | CASSLISGGSVDTGELFF
- | TRBD2 | TRBJ2-1 | TRBV12-3/TRBV12-4 | TGTGCCAGCGCCCTAGCGGGACTCTACAATGAGCAGTTCTTC | CASALAGLYNEQFF
- | - | TRBJ2-2 | TRBV10-1 | TGCGCCAGCAGTCCCGAGTTAACAGGGGAGCTGTTTTTT | CASSPELTGELFF
few | TRBD2 | TRBJ2-2 | TRBV18 | TGTGCCAGCTCATCAGGACTAGTCAACACCGGGGAGCTGTTTTTT | CASSSGLVNTGELFF
- | TRBD2 | TRBJ2-7 | TRBV6-5 | TGTGCCAGCAGGGGAATGACTAGCGGAGACTACGAGCAGTACTTC | CASRGMTSGDYEQYF
- | - | TRBJ1-3 | TRBV29-1 | TGCAGCGTTGAAGGAGTATTCGGCCAGGGCCAGTCCTACGGAAACACCATATATTTT | CSVEGVFGQGQSYGNTIYF
- | TRBD2 | TRBJ2-1 | TRBV9 | TGTGCCAGCAGCCTATATTGGGGACTAGCGGCGAATGAGCAGTTCTTC | CASSLYWGLAANEQFF
few | - | TRBJ2-3 | TRBV6-1 | TGTGCCAGCAGTGAAGCGCAAGGGTTAGGGGATACGCAGTATTTT | CASSEAQGLGDTQYF
once | TRBD2 | TRBJ2-1 | TRBV7-9 | TGTGCCAGAAGCGGGATAGCGGGAGGGCCGTACAATGAGCAGTTCTTC | CARSGIAGGPYNEQFF
- | - | TRBJ2-5 | TRBV12-3/TRBV12-4 | TGTGCCAGCAGTTTTCGTACCGAGACCCAGTACTTC | CASSFRTETQYF
- | - | TRBJ2-1 | TRBV4-2 | TGTGCCAGCAGCCAAGCGGAGGGGGCAAGAGAGCAGTTCTTC | CASSQAEGAREQFF
- | TRBD1 | TRBJ2-1 | TRBV2 | TGTGCCAGCAGAGAGTCGAGACAGGGGGCCTGGCAGTTCTTC | CASRESRQGAWQFF
- | - | TRBJ2-3 | TRBV6-1 | TGTGCCAGCAGTGAGGCAACCTCGGTTACGCAGTATTTT | CASSEATSVTQYF
- | - | TRBJ2-3 | TRBV5-1 | TGCGCCAGCAGCTTGATAGTGACAACCACTAGCACAGATACGCAGTATTTT | CASSLIVTTTSTDTQYF
once | - | TRBJ1-5 | TRBV24-1 | TGTGCCACCAGTGACAGGAGCAATCAGCCCCAGCATTTT | CATSDRSNQPQHF
- | TRBD1 | TRBJ2-7 | TRBV20-1 | TGCAGTGCTACCCGGACAGGAGCCCACGAGCAGTACTTC | CSATRTGAHEQYF
- | TRBD2 | TRBJ2-3 | TRBV20-1 | TGCAGTGCTAGATCGAAGCGAGCGGGATCGGGAGATACGCAGTATTTT | CSARSKRAGSGDTQYF
- | - | TRBJ1-5 | TRBV4-1 | TGCGCCACGTTCCAGGGAAATCAGCCCCAGCATTTT | CATFQGNQPQHF
- | - | TRBJ2-5 | TRBV29-1 | TGCAGCGTCGTCGATAGCGGCATAGGGAAAGAGACCCAGTACTTC | CSVVDSGIGKETQYF
- | - | TRBJ2-2 | TRBV10-2 | TGCGCCAGCAGACCAACGAACAGGGGAGGCACCGGGGGGCTGTTTTTT | CASRPTNRGGTGGLFF
few | TRBD1 | TRBJ2-1 | TRBV6-1 | TGTGCCAGCAGGGGGACAGGGGGATACAATGAGCAGTTCTTC | CASRGTGGYNEQFF
- | - | TRBJ2-1 | TRBV5-1 | TGCGCCAGCAGCCCGATAGCCTACAATGAGCAGTTCTTC | CASSPIAYNEQFF
few | TRBD2 | TRBJ2-5 | TRBV20-1 | TGCAGCGCACCGGGACTAGCGGGAGGCGGCGAGACCCAGTACTTC | CSAPGLAGGGETQYF
- | - | TRBJ2-7 | TRBV6-2/TRBV6-3 | TGTGCCAGCAGTCACGGGATCAACGAGCAGTACTTC | CASSHGINEQYF
few | TRBD1 | TRBJ1-1 | TRBV18 | TGTGCCAGCTCACCACAGGGGAGGGGGCTGAACACTGAAGCTTTCTTT | CASSPQGRGLNTEAFF
- | - | TRBJ2-3 | TRBV7-2 | TGTGCCAGCAGCTTTTCCCGGGATACGCAGTATTTT | CASSFSRDTQYF
- | - | TRBJ2-2 | TRBV4-2 | TGTGCCAGCAGCCCCAACCCCCCCGCCGGCACCGGGGAGCTGTTTTTT | CASSPNPPAGTGELFF
- | - | TRBJ2-2 | TRBV19 | TGTGCCAGTTCAACTAGTCCTGGCACCGGGGAGCTGTTTTTT | CASSTSPGTGELFF